A single sample gave rise to the 15 T cell receptor beta chains below, sequenced in a study of regulatory T cells in long-lasting Graves disease. This sample's time point: persistent/refractory GD, antithyroid drugs over 5 years with positive TRAb. PBMCs were the source of the RNA used for TCR sequencing. CDR3 regions were amplified by Arm-PCR using iRepertoire HTBI primers to build TCR beta libraries. TCRdb re-called the multiplex PCR reads through MiXCR, storing one row per CDR3 protein. In the table there are over 650,000 distinct CDR3 sequences, about 30% of which are singletons. The material was peripheral blood mononuclear cells (PBMCs), obtained when the disease was refractory, from a patient treated with antithyroid drugs. The receptors were gathered from a female donor with Graves disease.

This clonotype appeared many times. This chain connects TRBV4-1 to TRBJ2-5; D not certain. Per the germline V gene, CDR1 is MGHRA and CDR2 is YSYEKL. V was clipped by 0 bases and J by 3 bases, with 11 bases between them. CDR3 length: 15 residues. Here the CDR3 DNA reads TGCGCCAGCAGCCAAGATTGGGCGGCCAAAGAGACCCAGTACTTC. This gives the protein CASSQDWAAKETQYF.

The chain uses TRBV9 and TRBJ2-7; the match to TRBD2 covers 14 bases. Trimming cost V 3 bases and J 5 bases; bases outside gene matches: 13. This CDR3 has 18 amino acids. Germline V lookup: CDR1 SGDLS, CDR2 YYNGEE. DNA for the CDR3: TGTGCCAGCAGCGGATCAGGGACTAGCGGGAGCGGGCGCGACGAGCAGTACTTC. Protein product: CASSGSGTSGSGRDEQYF.

The chain uses TRBV30 and TRBJ1-1; weak D call: TRBD1 (6 bases). Between the trimmed V and J ends, which lost 5 bases and 6 bases, there was a span of 16 bases. The CDR3 runs 13 residues. Per germline, CDR1 GTSNPN and CDR2 SVGIG (reference sequence). The CDR3: CAWLPLRGPEAFF. The CDR3 nucleotides are TGTGCCTGGCTGCCCCTCAGGGGCCCTGAAGCTTTCTTT.

The J gene is TRBJ1-1, the V gene TRBV3-1, with 7 bases aligning to TRBD1. In germline, CDR1 is LGHDT, CDR2 YNNKEL (reference sequence). Trimming took 6 bases from V and 7 from J; bases not matched to a gene: 8. The CDR3 length is 13 residues. The chain's CDR3 is CASSRTGEGEAFF. The CDR3 bases are TGTGCCAGCAGTCGGACAGGAGAAGGTGAAGCTTTCTTT.

The V gene is TRBV19, the J gene TRBJ2-7, with 10 bases that match TRBD1. Germline lookup yields CDR1 LNHDA and CDR2 SQIVND (reference sequence). The CDR3 length is 15 residues. Trimming took 4 bases from V and 3 from J; bases not matched to a gene: 6. The CDR3 loop reads CASSSLGTGDYEQYF. The CDR3 nucleotides are TGTGCCAGTAGTAGCCTCGGGACAGGGGACTACGAGCAGTACTTC.

A few counts support this clonotype. The V call is TRBV7-9, the J call TRBJ2-7; no clear D. Germline V CDR1 and CDR2: SEHNR, FQNEAQ (reference sequence). The V and J ends lost 1 base and 0 bases respectively, with 7 bases between them. CDR3 length: 14 amino acids. Written as DNA, the CDR3 is TGTGCCAGCAGCTTAGGGCAGTACTCCTACGAGCAGTACTTC. This sequence encodes CASSLGQYSYEQYF.

The chain has TRBV11-2 and TRBJ2-5; 9 bases match TRBD1. Germline V gives CDR1 SGHAT, CDR2 FQNNGV. V gave up 6 bases and J gave up 5 bases; unmatched junction bases: 7. The CDR3 spans 14 residues. The CDR3 bases are TGTGCCAGCAGACCCGGGACAGGGACCGAGACCCAGTACTTC. As protein: CASRPGTGTETQYF.

This chain links TRBV15 with TRBJ2-5, with unresolved D. This CDR3 has 15 residues. Per the germline V gene, CDR1 is LNHNV and CDR2 is YYDKDF (reference sequence). Trimming cost V 0 bases and J 4 bases, with 12 bases left between them. The CDR3 coding sequence is TGTGCCACCAGCAGAGATAGGTTAGCTGTAGAGACCCAGTACTTC. Protein: CATSRDRLAVETQYF.

In this sample, this clonotype turned up many times. J is TRBJ1-1 and V is TRBV28; D call uncertain. The CDR3 loop spans 13 amino acids. Trimming stripped 6 bases from V and 3 bases from J, with 11 bases between. Germline-derived CDR1 and CDR2 are MDHEN and SYDVKM. The CDR3 nucleotides are TGTGCCAGCAGATTAGGGTGGTACACTGAAGCTTTCTTT. It encodes CASRLGWYTEAFF.

This clonotype was seen a few times. The rearrangement uses TRBV30 and TRBJ1-2; D uncertain. Germline assignment: CDR1 GTSNPN and CDR2 SVGIG (reference sequence). The CDR3 length is 11 residues. Trimming removed 0 bases at V and 4 bases at J, with 3 bases between. CDR3 amino acids: CAWSVGYGYTF. The CDR3, as DNA: TGTGCCTGGAGTGTGGGCTATGGCTACACCTTC.

The chain is built from TRBV7-6 and TRBJ1-6; the D gene is possibly TRBD1 (6 bases). V lost 2 bases and J lost 0, with 11 bases in between. From germline, CDR1 is SGHVS and CDR2 FNYEAQ. The CDR3 consists of 17 residues. As DNA, the CDR3 is TGTGCCAGCAGCTTAAGGGGGGTAGGCTCCTATAATTCACCCCTCCACTTT. Translation: CASSLRGVGSYNSPLHF.

The chain carries TRBV12-3 or TRBV12-4 and TRBJ2-3; TRBD1 aligns across 8 bases. This CDR3 has 13 amino acids. V trimming: 8 bases; J trimming: 5 bases; junction bases outside the gene matches: 6. The CDR3 bases are TGTGCCAGCGCTCAGGGGGCTGGAGATACGCAGTATTTT. This codes for CASAQGAGDTQYF.

The chain carries TRBV13 and TRBJ1-4; 8 bases align to TRBD1. Trimming at V came to 5 bases and at J to 3 bases, leaving 5 bases not matched to a gene. This CDR3 region has 15 residues. Germline CDR1 is PRHDT and CDR2 is FYEKMQ (reference sequence). The CDR3 nucleotides are TGTGCCAGCAGCGAGCGGACAGGGTCTAATGAAAAACTGTTTTTT. It encodes CASSERTGSNEKLFF.

The chain links TRBV2 to TRBJ2-7, with D tentatively TRBD2 (5 bases). This CDR3 is built from 12 residues. Germline CDR1 SNHLY, CDR2 FYNNEI. Trimming left V 0 bases short and J 7 bases short, with 7 bases between. For the CDR3, the DNA is TGTGCCAGCAGTGAAGCGAAGCGGGAGCAGTACTTC. Encoded protein: CASSEAKREQYF.

The chain links TRBV10-3 to TRBJ2-1, with TRBD2 matching 8 bases. V shed 0 bases and J 6 bases; nucleotides not matched to a gene: 7. The CDR3 is made up of 16 amino acids. Germline lookup yields CDR1 ENHRY and CDR2 SYGVKD. CDR3 region: CAISESNREGGNEQFF. The DNA for the CDR3 is TGTGCCATCAGTGAGTCTAACCGGGAGGGCGGCAATGAGCAGTTCTTC.